This T cell receptor (beta chain) emerged from a study of shared clonotypes between healthy human individuals. Whole-study findings and limits: The diversity represented, both genetic and in exposure history, was limited by few donors. Among donors, sharing of clonotypes was expected to be affected by sequencing depth.

Deep-level settings were used for running the assay. As handled by the study authors: As immunoSEQ supplied junction-only sequences (without quality scores), filtering differed. This table comes from immunoSEQ multiplex PCR, and its TCRdb copy is limited to in-frame clones, with some not included. From that table come the V and J calls and clone size; the DNA was used to work out D and trimming. The sample lists about 490,000 clones, 81% occurring once. For this clone: As yet, its antigen is unknown.

Germline CDR1 SQVTM, CDR2 ANQGSEA. CDR3 length equals 13 residues. The V and J ends lost 4 bases and 0 bases respectively, with 8 bases between them. The J gene is TRBJ2-3, the V gene TRBV29-1, with D unclear. This TCR was sampled from a woman between 35 and 50 years old in good health. Some clones in this sample may be carry-over from other donors' samples. The specimen sequenced was PBMCs. The CDR3 is CSVGGGSTDTQYF. Here the CDR3 DNA reads TGCAGCGTTGGGGGTGGGAGCACAGATACGCAGTATTTT.